Each of the 16 T cell receptor beta chains below was sequenced from the same sample in a study of response to subunit inactivated influenza vaccine. A single record per CDR3 protein comes from TCRdb applying MiXCR to the RT-PCR reads. The table shows roughly 650,000 distinct CDR3 sequences, with 14% occurring only once. The sequencing here drew on PBMCs from blood, taken less than 15 days before vaccination. The receptors stem from a man aged 50-59 years who received an inactivated influenza vaccine.

This clonotype came up a few times. This chain links TRBV29-1 with TRBJ1-1, with 10 bases that match TRBD1. Germline V lookup: CDR1 SQVTM, CDR2 ANQGSEA. The CDR3 consists of 14 residues. Losses at the gene ends were 6 bases for V and 5 bases for J; bases not matched to a gene: 9. CDR3 in DNA: TGCAGCGTCAGGACAGGGGGATCGGGGACTGAAGCTTTCTTT. Protein product: CSVRTGGSGTEAFF.

V is TRBV29-1 and J is TRBJ1-1; tentatively, D is TRBD1 (6 bases). Trimming removed 0 bases at V and 1 base at J, with 12 bases between. CDR1 is SQVTM and CDR2 is ANQGSEA in the germline V gene. This CDR3 has 15 residues. The CDR3 nucleotides are TGCAGCGTTGAAGATTCGGGCAGGGGGAACACTGAAGCTTTCTTT. Protein sequence: CSVEDSGRGNTEAFF.

CDR3 residues: CASSADGRINEQFF. Here the CDR3 DNA reads TGCGCCAGCAGCGCCGACGGGAGGATCAATGAGCAGTTCTTC. This chain uses TRBV5-1 with TRBJ2-1; 7 bases align to TRBD2. The J segment lost 6 bases and the V segment lost 4 bases, leaving 7 bases of the junction unmatched. The CDR3 is 14 amino acids. CDR1 SGHRS and CDR2 YFSETQ come from the germline V gene.

There are a few counts of this clonotype. V gene TRBV5-1 combines with J gene TRBJ2-1; tentative D call: TRBD2 (6 bases). Germline V gene sequence: CDR1 SGHRS, CDR2 YFSETQ. The CDR3 sequence is 14 residues long. Trimming took off 5 bases at V and 2 bases at J, with 11 bases between the two ends. The CDR3 nucleotides read TGCGCCAGCAGGTGGGACTCCCCCTACAATGAGCAGTTCTTC. It specifies CASRWDSPYNEQFF.

This clonotype has just a few counts. V and J are TRBV5-1 and TRBJ2-4, with 11 bases identical to TRBD2. Germline values: CDR1 SGHRS, CDR2 YFSETQ. The CDR3 runs to 17 residues. The ends lost 5 bases at V and 8 bases at J; junction bases unmatched: 15. CDR3 sequence: CASSPDRPLAGVDIQYF. CDR3 nucleotides: TGCGCCAGCAGTCCTGACCGACCACTAGCGGGGGTTGACATTCAGTACTTC.

This clonotype has only a few counts. The rearrangement joins TRBV27 to TRBJ2-3, with D perhaps TRBD1 (5 bases). Germline CDR1 reads MNHEY; CDR2 reads SMNVEV (reference sequence). Trimming pared 3 bases from V and 0 bases from J, leaving 13 bases between. The CDR3 length is 16 residues. CDR3 nucleotide sequence: TGTGCCAGCAGTTTTGGTTTCAGGGTTAGCACAGATACGCAGTATTTT. It yields the protein CASSFGFRVSTDTQYF.

The V call is TRBV12-3 or TRBV12-4, the J call TRBJ2-2; D is uncertain. The CDR3 covers 13 residues. Trimming cost V 3 bases and J 4 bases, with 6 bases left between them. The CDR3 region has the DNA TGTGCCAGCAGTTTTAGGTTCACCGGGGAGCTGTTTTTT. Protein product: CASSFRFTGELFF.

This clonotype was detected a few times. The chain carries TRBV3-1 and TRBJ1-6; perhaps TRBD1 as D (5 bases). The CDR3 sequence is 16 residues long. The V and J ends lost 1 base and 6 bases respectively, with 13 bases between them. Germline CDR1 and CDR2: LGHDT and YNNKEL (reference sequence). The CDR3 nucleotides are TGTGCCAGCAGCCAAGTTCCCGGGGGGATTAATTCACCCCTCCACTTT. This encodes CASSQVPGGINSPLHF. The variable domain in full, with the rest retrieved from reference TRBV3-1 and TRBJ1-6, is DTAVSQTPKYLVTQMGNDKSIKCEQNLGHDTMYWYKQDSKKFLKIMFSYNNKELIINETVPNRFSPKSPDKAHLNLHINSLELGDSAVYFCASSQVPGGINSPLHFGNGTRLTVT.

The V call is TRBV5-6, the J call TRBJ2-7; D may be TRBD2 (5 bases). This CDR3 has 15 amino acids. V gave up 4 bases and J gave up 0 bases, with 14 bases separating them. Germline loops: CDR1 SGHDT, CDR2 YYEEEE. CDR3 coding DNA: TGTGCCAGCAGCCCTATCGAGGGAGCCTCCTACGAGCAGTACTTC. Translation: CASSPIEGASYEQYF.

This clonotype occurred a few times. V gene TRBV9 combines with J gene TRBJ2-3, with D possibly TRBD1 on 6 matching bases. Trimming shortened V by 0 bases and J by 2 bases, and 10 bases separated the two germline ends. This CDR3 is 15 amino acids long. Germline assignment: CDR1 SGDLS and CDR2 YYNGEE. The CDR3 DNA reads TGTGCCAGCAGCGTAGCAGGGGTCCCCACAGATACGCAGTATTTT. This translates into CASSVAGVPTDTQYF.

This clonotype was seen at least ten times. The rearrangement joins TRBV7-9 to TRBJ2-3; the D call may be TRBD1 or TRBD2 (6 bases each). Trimming took off 4 bases at V and 1 base at J, with 9 bases between the two ends. From germline, CDR1 is SEHNR and CDR2 FQNEAQ (reference sequence). The CDR3 is made up of 14 amino acids. The CDR3 nucleotides are TGTGCCAGCAGCTCTAGGGGGGGCACAGATACGCAGTATTTT. Its translation is CASSSRGGTDTQYF.

In its sample, this clonotype was seen a few times. The chain combines TRBV7-9 with TRBJ2-1; 8 bases agree with TRBD1. CDR1 and CDR2 from the germline V gene are SEHNR and FQNEAQ (reference sequence). This CDR3 contains 16 residues. V lost 3 bases, J lost 3 bases, and 7 bases stayed unmatched. The CDR3 nucleotides are TGTGCCAGCAGCTTTTCCAGGGGGCAGTACTACAATGAGCAGTTCTTC. Translated, it gives CASSFSRGQYYNEQFF.

The V call is TRBV29-1, the J call TRBJ2-7; 7 nucleotides line up with TRBD1. The CDR3 has 14 residues. Germline-derived CDR1 and CDR2 are SQVTM and ANQGSEA. The J segment lost 0 bases and the V segment lost 5 bases, leaving 7 bases of the junction unmatched. Written as DNA, the CDR3 is TGCAGCGTTTGCCCGGGACAGAGCTCCTACGAGCAGTACTTC. Protein: CSVCPGQSSYEQYF.

This chain joins TRBV11-2 and TRBJ1-4, with D hard to call. CDR1 is SGHAT and CDR2 is FQNNGV in the germline V gene. Trimming took off 1 base at V and 2 bases at J, with 14 bases between the two ends. The CDR3 is 17 residues long. CDR3 nucleotides: TGTGCCAGCAGCTTAGGTCTGGGTTCATCGACTAATGAAAAACTGTTTTTT. Protein sequence: CASSLGLGSSTNEKLFF.

This clonotype was detected only a few times. This rearrangement joins TRBV4-2 to TRBJ2-7; TRBD2 matches 12 bases. The germline gives CDR1 LGHNA, CDR2 YNFKEQ. The ends lost 0 bases at V and 4 bases at J; junction bases unmatched: 7. This CDR3 region has 17 residues. The CDR3 is CASSQDLLAGGGYEQYF. In DNA, the CDR3 is TGTGCCAGCAGCCAAGATTTGCTAGCGGGAGGGGGGTACGAGCAGTACTTC.

In DNA, the CDR3 is TGTGCCAGCAGTTTAACTTCACCCCTCCACTTT. Amino acids: CASSLTSPLHF. J is TRBJ1-6 and V is TRBV12-3 or TRBV12-4; D not resolved. Trimming stripped 2 bases from V and 9 bases from J, with 2 bases between. The CDR3 covers 11 residues.